These T cell receptor beta chains were read from a single sample in a study of Graves' ophthalmopathy and Graves' hyperthyroidism. TCRdb itself ran the multiplex PCR reads through MiXCR, one entry per CDR3 protein. The sample lists about 480,000 distinct CDR3 sequences, 14% occurring once. Sequencing was carried out using blood. These receptors all come from a woman in her thirties with Graves' ophthalmopathy. Each CDR3 is given without its conserved first and last residue. Fields, in order: V gene, J gene, CDR3 length, CDR3 protein.

TRBV5-1	TRBJ2-7	13	ASSIGTSGLYEQY
TRBV28	TRBJ2-3	15	ASSLSSGGARTDTQY
TRBV27	TRBJ1-1	13	ASSLSGGRNTEAF
TRBV4-1	TRBJ1-1	14	ASSQGARARSTEAF
TRBV19	TRBJ2-6	13	ASRRDLSGANVLT
TRBV7-3	TRBJ1-6	13	ASSLTWDLKSPLH
TRBV3-1	TRBJ1-3	14	ASNGSPGGFRNTIY
TRBV7-2	TRBJ1-1	10	ASSTPGTEAF
TRBV28	TRBJ1-1	14	ASRAGRGVMNTEAF
TRBV2	TRBJ1-2	11	ASATGVNYGYT
TRBV7-9	TRBJ1-1	10	ASSLEATEAF
TRBV6-5	TRBJ2-7	13	ASSSKVVRGYEQY
TRBV12-3/TRBV12-4	TRBJ2-7	11	ASGGSGHYEQY
TRBV11-2	TRBJ1-1	14	ASSPPTGPRYTEAF
TRBV7-2	TRBJ2-7	12	ASSLERGAYEQY
TRBV19	TRBJ1-2	10	ASSIAGYGYT
TRBV30	TRBJ1-1	12	AWSVLQGKAEAF
TRBV7-2	TRBJ1-5	13	ASSLVGDMGQPQH